Below are 14 T cell receptor beta chains sequenced from a single sample in a study of early T cells in non-severe SARS-CoV-2 infection. TCRdb fed the 5' RACE reads into MiXCR, producing one record per CDR3 protein. Here the sample spans tens of thousands of distinct CDR3 sequences, roughly 13% being singletons. The sample consisted of whole blood. The receptors were sampled from an adult who was a healthcare worker with PCR-confirmed SARS-CoV-2 infection or an uninfected control (not recorded which).

The V and J genes are TRBV29-1 and TRBJ1-1, with D hard to call. Trimming took off 2 bases at V and 0 bases at J, with 4 bases between the two ends. The CDR3 is 12 residues long. Germline V CDR1 and CDR2: SQVTM, ANQGSEA. This CDR3 is CSVEPLNTEAFF. The CDR3 nucleotides read TGCAGCGTTGAACCTCTGAACACTGAAGCTTTCTTT.

In DNA form, the CDR3 reads TGCAGCGCTATGTCTGGGGCCAACGTCCTGACTTTC. Translating gives CSAMSGANVLTF. V usage is TRBV29-1 and J usage is TRBJ2-6, with unresolved D. Between the trimmed V and J ends, which lost 7 bases and 1 base, there was a span of 5 bases. Germline V gene data show CDR1 as SQVTM and CDR2 as ANQGSEA. This CDR3 is built from 12 residues.

This rearrangement joins TRBV7-9 to TRBJ1-1; tentative D call: TRBD1 (6 bases). Trimming stripped 5 bases from V and 6 bases from J, with 16 bases between. CDR1 and CDR2 from the germline V gene are SEHNR and FQNEAQ (reference sequence). This CDR3 contains 14 residues. The CDR3 loop reads CASSPISGAPEAFF. The CDR3 nucleotides are TGTGCCAGCAGCCCCATTTCGGGGGCGCCTGAAGCTTTCTTT.

The sample holds a few counts of this clonotype. The gene calls are TRBV29-1 and TRBJ2-2; D not certain. This CDR3 comprises 15 residues. Germline V gene data show CDR1 as SQVTM and CDR2 as ANQGSEA. Trimming took off 6 bases at V and 1 base at J, with 15 bases between the two ends. The CDR3 DNA follows: TGCAGCGTCCAGCTCGCGGAGCGGAACACCGGGGAGCTGTTTTTT. It translates to CSVQLAERNTGELFF.

This clonotype has ten or more counts. The V call is TRBV29-1, the J call TRBJ2-5; maybe TRBD1 (5 bases). Germline V lookup: CDR1 SQVTM, CDR2 ANQGSEA. The V end lost 5 bases, the J end lost 5 bases, and 12 bases lay between the germline ends. The CDR3 is 12 residues long. CDR3 nucleotides: TGCAGCGTTAATCAGGGTACCGAGACCCAGTACTTC. Its protein is CSVNQGTETQYF.

This clonotype was detected only a few times. The chain combines TRBV28 with TRBJ2-1; TRBD2 agrees at 7 bases. This CDR3 region has 14 residues. Germline CDR1 and CDR2: MDHEN and SYDVKM. Unmatched junction bases numbered 10, after V lost 8 bases and J lost 6 bases. This chain's CDR3 is CASSHGEGGNEQFF. CDR3 nucleotide sequence: TGTGCCAGCTCCCATGGGGAGGGCGGCAATGAGCAGTTCTTC.

This clonotype was seen many times. The chain couples TRBV6-4 to TRBJ1-1; 9 bases line up with TRBD1. This CDR3 is 14 amino acids long. Germline values: CDR1 MRHNA, CDR2 SNTAGT. V shed 6 bases and J 1 base; nucleotides not matched to a gene: 3. Here the CDR3 DNA reads TGTGCCAGCAGAAGGGACAGGGCGAACACTGAAGCTTTCTTT. Translated, it gives CASRRDRANTEAFF.

This clonotype occurred many times. J is TRBJ1-1 and V is TRBV7-2; no reliable D call. The CDR3 extends over 10 amino acids. Germline CDR1 and CDR2: SGHTA and FQGNSA. V lost 6 bases and J lost 6, with 5 bases in between. CDR3 in DNA: TGTGCCAGCAGAGATGCTGAAGCTTTCTTT. Translating gives CASRDAEAFF.

V is TRBV6-5 and J is TRBJ1-1; D gene unclear. The CDR3 length is 13 residues. Trimming took 6 bases from V and 1 from J, leaving 9 bases between them. The V gene's germline CDR1 is MNHEY and CDR2 SVGAGI. The CDR3 coding sequence is TGTGCCAGCAGCACACCTGGGAACACTGAAGCTTTCTTT. Translation gives CASSTPGNTEAFF.

In this sample, this clonotype turned up many times. V is TRBV6-5 and J is TRBJ2-2; 8 bases are a match to TRBD2. V trimming: 2 bases; J trimming: 3 bases; junction bases outside the gene matches: 11. Per the germline V gene, CDR1 is MNHEY and CDR2 is SVGAGI. The CDR3 is made up of 18 amino acids. The CDR3 sequence: CASSYEIAGRVDTGELFF. The CDR3 region has the DNA TGTGCCAGCAGTTACGAAATAGCGGGGAGGGTAGACACCGGGGAGCTGTTTTTT.

Many counts were recorded for this clonotype. The V call is TRBV2, the J call TRBJ2-1; 13 bases align to TRBD2. The CDR3 is made up of 15 amino acids. The germline V gene has CDR1 SNHLY and CDR2 FYNNEI. V was pared by 4 bases and J by 5 bases, with 2 bases of the junction left unmatched. The CDR3 DNA is TGTGCCAGCAGTGTTGGACTAGCGGGAGACAATGAGCAGTTCTTC. Residues: CASSVGLAGDNEQFF.

This clonotype was recorded many times. V is TRBV20-1 and J is TRBJ2-5; D is uncertain. The CDR3 loop spans 15 amino acids. The V end was cut by 3 bases, the J end by 4 bases, with 18 bases between. Looked up from germline, CDR1 is DFQATT and CDR2 is SNEGSKA (reference sequence). The CDR3 loop reads CSASVDSNTVETQYF. Here the CDR3 DNA reads TGCAGTGCTAGTGTCGATTCCAATACCGTAGAGACCCAGTACTTC.

CDR3 sequence (DNA): TGTGCCAGCAGTCCCGAGGGTAGCGCCCTCACAGATACGCAGTATTTT. The encoded protein is CASSPEGSALTDTQYF. V and J are TRBV28 and TRBJ2-3; D possibly corresponds to TRBD2 (5 bases). CDR1 and CDR2 (germline): MDHEN, SYDVKM. The CDR3 consists of 16 residues. V was pared by 5 bases and J by 2 bases, with 17 bases between.

Comments on this clonotype: A much larger clone differs by one base, so this may be a read error. The chain employs TRBV20-1 and TRBJ2-1; 13 bases map to TRBD2. The junction had 5 bases not matched to a gene; V was cut back by 6 bases and J by 6 bases. The germline V gene encodes CDR1 DFQATT and CDR2 SNEGSKA (reference sequence). This CDR3 region has 14 residues. CDR3 protein: CSALTSGRANEQFF. The CDR3 DNA sequence: TGCAGTGCCTTAACTAGCGGGAGGGCCAATGAGCAGTTCTTC.